This paragraph reports one TCR beta chain. Its antigen is unidentified. Amplification yielded TCR beta CDR3 regions, with RNA transcripts as the source. HTBI primers were the set used in a first-round RT-PCR of the TCR CDR3. TCRdb analysed the multiplex PCR reads with MiXCR anew, one entry per CDR3 protein. Seen here are around 690,000 distinct CDR3 sequences, 20% to 25% observed once, and the top ten hold roughly a third. The record originates from a study of T cells in Graves' hyperthyroidism and ophthalmopathy. Findings and limits, study-wide: The model forecast ophthalmopathy, anticipating it by a median approximately 6.1 months before onset. Most clonotypes expanded in the thyroid (above 0.001) were also present in blood.

Together with thyroid ultrasound, orbital computed tomography, serum thyroxine and TRAb, clinical symptoms were used for diagnoses. The PBMCs were taken from approximately 9 ml of fresh peripheral blood. The CDR3 covers 15 residues. CDR1 and CDR2 from the germline V gene are SGHVS and FNYEAQ. Trimming took 4 bases from V and 8 from J, leaving 18 bases between them. Sequencing was carried out using blood. The TCR was taken from a man between 25 and 39 years old with Graves' ophthalmopathy. This chain uses TRBV7-6 with TRBJ1-3, with a possible D match to TRBD1 (5 bases). The CDR3 here is CASSSPETASDTIYF. The CDR3 coding sequence is TGTGCCAGCAGCTCCCCCGAGACAGCAAGCGACACCATATATTTT.